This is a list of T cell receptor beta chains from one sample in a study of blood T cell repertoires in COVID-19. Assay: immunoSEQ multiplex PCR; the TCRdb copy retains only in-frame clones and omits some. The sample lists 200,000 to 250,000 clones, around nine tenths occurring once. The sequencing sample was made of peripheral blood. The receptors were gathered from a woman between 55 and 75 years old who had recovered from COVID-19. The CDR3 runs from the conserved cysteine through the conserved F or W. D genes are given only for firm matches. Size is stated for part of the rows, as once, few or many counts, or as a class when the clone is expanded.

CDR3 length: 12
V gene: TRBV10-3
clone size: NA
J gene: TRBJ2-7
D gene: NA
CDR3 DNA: TGTGCCATCAGTGGACAGGCCTACGAGCAGTACTTC
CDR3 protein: CAISGQAYEQYF

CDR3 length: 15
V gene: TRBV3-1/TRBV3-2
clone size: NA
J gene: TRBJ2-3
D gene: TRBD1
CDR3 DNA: TGTGCCAGCAGGTTACAGGGGGCGCGGGTTGATACGCAGTATTTT
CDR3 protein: CASRLQGARVDTQYF

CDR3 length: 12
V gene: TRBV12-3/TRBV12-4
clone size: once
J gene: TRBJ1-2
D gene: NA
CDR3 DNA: TGTGCCAGCAGTTGGGCCTTTAGGGGCTACACCTTC
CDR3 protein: CASSWAFRGYTF

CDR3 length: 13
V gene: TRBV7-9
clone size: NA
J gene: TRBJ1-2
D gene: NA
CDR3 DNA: TGTGCCAGTCAGGAGGGGACCCTCTATGGCTACACCTTC
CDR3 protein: CASQEGTLYGYTF

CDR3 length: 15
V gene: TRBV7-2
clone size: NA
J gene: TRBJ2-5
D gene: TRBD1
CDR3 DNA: TGTGCCAGCAGCCTGGACAGGGGGTCCCAAGAGACCCAGTACTTC
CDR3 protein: CASSLDRGSQETQYF

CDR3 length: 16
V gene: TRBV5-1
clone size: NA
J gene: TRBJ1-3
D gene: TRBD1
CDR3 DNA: TGCGCCAGCAGCCGGGACAGGGCGAGCTCTGGAAACACCATATATTTT
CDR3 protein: CASSRDRASSGNTIYF

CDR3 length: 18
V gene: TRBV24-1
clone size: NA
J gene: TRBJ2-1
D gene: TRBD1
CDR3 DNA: TGTGCCACCAGTGATGCAGCCTCCGGGACAGGGGGCTACAATGAGCAGTTCTTC
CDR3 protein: CATSDAASGTGGYNEQFF

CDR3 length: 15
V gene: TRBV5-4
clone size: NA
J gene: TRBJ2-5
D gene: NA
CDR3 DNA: TGTGCCAGCAGCTTGGATCTGGGGGCTGGGGAGACCCAGTACTTC
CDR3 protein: CASSLDLGAGETQYF

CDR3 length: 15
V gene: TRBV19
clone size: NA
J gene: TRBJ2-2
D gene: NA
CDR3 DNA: TGTGCCAGTAGTCCTAGGGGGGGTGCGGTCCGGGAGCTGTTTTTT
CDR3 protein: CASSPRGGAVRELFF

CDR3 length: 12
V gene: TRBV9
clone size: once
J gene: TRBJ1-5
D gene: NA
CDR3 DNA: TGTGCCAGCGGTTCGGGCAATCAGCCCCAGCATTTT
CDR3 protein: CASGSGNQPQHF

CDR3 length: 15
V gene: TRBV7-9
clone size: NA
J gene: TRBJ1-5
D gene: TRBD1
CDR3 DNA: TGTGCCAGCAGCGAGACAGGGGGTAGCAATCAGCCCCAGCATTTT
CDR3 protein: CASSETGGSNQPQHF

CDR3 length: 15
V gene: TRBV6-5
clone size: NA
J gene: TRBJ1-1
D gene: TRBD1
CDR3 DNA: TGTGCCAGCAGGGTGACAGGGGGAGAGAACACTGAAGCTTTCTTT
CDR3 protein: CASRVTGGENTEAFF

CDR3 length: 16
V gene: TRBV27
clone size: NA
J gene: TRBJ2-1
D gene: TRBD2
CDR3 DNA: TGTGCCAGCAGTCCACTCGGGGGGTATTCTATCTATGAGCAGTTCTTC
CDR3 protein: CASSPLGGYSIYEQFF

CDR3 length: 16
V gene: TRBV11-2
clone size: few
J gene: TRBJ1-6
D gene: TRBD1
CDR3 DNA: TGTGCCAGCAGCTTAGGAGGGCAGGGGGCAAATTCACCCCTCCACTTT
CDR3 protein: CASSLGGQGANSPLHF